The rows below give T cell receptor beta chains drawn from one sample of a study of CD8 T cells in Susac syndrome. TCRdb redid the calling of the immunoSEQ multiplex PCR reads with MiXCR, one entry per CDR3 protein. The sample records tens of thousands of distinct CDR3 sequences, 93% being singletons. Specimen: CD4+ T cells from PBMCs. All receptors come from a human donor with Susac syndrome. CDR3s include the opening cysteine and the closing phenylalanine or tryptophan. The D gene is left open where the match is weak. Size values are once, few and many counts, or a class for expanded clones, and some rows have none.

TRBV6-6	.	TRBJ2-7	.	CASSYGVHEQYF	TGTGCCAGCAGTTACGGGGTCCACGAGCAGTACTTC
TRBV5-1	.	TRBJ2-1	.	CASSNVVGTSSYNEQFF	TGCGCCAGCAGCAATGTGGTTGGGACCAGCTCCTACAATGAGCAGTTCTTC
TRBV28	.	TRBJ2-1	.	CASRSIDPNEQFF	TGTGCCAGCAGATCCATCGACCCCAATGAGCAGTTCTTC
TRBV4-1	TRBD1	TRBJ1-1	.	CASSQEQGADLNTEAFF	TGCGCCAGCAGCCAAGAACAGGGGGCAGACTTGAACACTGAAGCTTTCTTT
TRBV9	.	TRBJ1-2	.	CASTAWTLGYGYTF	TGTGCCAGCACCGCTTGGACGCTGGGCTATGGCTACACCTTC
TRBV28	TRBD1	TRBJ1-1	.	CASITSGGGTEAFF	TGTGCCAGCATCACCTCAGGGGGCGGCACTGAAGCTTTCTTT
TRBV6-6	.	TRBJ2-7	.	CASSYQATGFYEQYF	TGTGCCAGCAGTTACCAAGCCACTGGATTTTACGAGCAGTACTTC
TRBV19	TRBD2	TRBJ2-3	once	CASGLAGVEDTQYF	TGTGCCAGTGGACTAGCGGGGGTGGAAGATACGCAGTATTTT
TRBV6-2/TRBV6-3	.	TRBJ1-5	.	CATRTANQPQHF	TGTGCCACCCGGACAGCTAATCAGCCCCAGCATTTT
TRBV21-1	.	TRBJ2-5	.	CASSKGLTEYQETQYF	TGTGCCAGCAGCAAAGGCTTGACCGAGTACCAAGAGACCCAGTACTTC
TRBV4-2	.	TRBJ1-4	.	CASSQVLSSDTATNEKLFF	TGTGCCAGCAGCCAAGTGCTTTCGAGTGACACCGCAACTAATGAAAAACTGTTTTTT
TRBV11-2	TRBD2	TRBJ2-1	.	CASSSGLAGQTVPF	TGTGCCAGCAGCTCGGGACTAGCGGGGCAAACGGTCCCCTTC
TRBV5-1	.	TRBJ1-2	.	CASSLTSSTANYGYTF	TGCGCCAGCAGTCTCACCTCATCGACAGCTAACTATGGCTACACCTTC
TRBV7-2	.	TRBJ2-4	.	CASSMTLAKNIQYF	TGTGCCAGCAGCATGACCTTAGCCAAAAACATTCAGTACTTC
TRBV30	TRBD1	TRBJ2-3	.	CAWSGDSPDTQYF	TGTGCCTGGAGTGGGGACAGTCCAGATACGCAGTATTTT
TRBV4-3	.	TRBJ2-3	.	CASSQEGRWGTDTQYF	TGCGCCAGCAGCCAAGAGGGAAGGTGGGGCACAGATACGCAGTATTTT
TRBV6-2/TRBV6-3	.	TRBJ2-1	.	CASAKTIDNEQFF	TGTGCCAGCGCGAAGACTATAGACAATGAGCAGTTCTTC
TRBV20-1	.	TRBJ2-7	.	CSARGGGDSYEQYF	TGCAGTGCTAGAGGAGGCGGGGACTCCTACGAGCAGTACTTC
TRBV5-1	TRBD1	TRBJ1-4	.	CASSTETGDEKLFF	TGCGCCAGCAGCACAGAAACAGGGGATGAAAAACTGTTTTTT
TRBV20-1	TRBD2	TRBJ2-7	.	CSARGQGTSPSYEQYF	TGCAGTGCTAGAGGTCAAGGGACTAGCCCGTCCTACGAGCAGTACTTC
TRBV7-2	.	TRBJ1-1	.	CASSLEWTANTEAFF	TGTGCCAGCAGCCTTGAATGGACAGCGAACACTGAAGCTTTCTTT
TRBV12-3/TRBV12-4	.	TRBJ2-3	.	CASSFRTGTDTQYF	TGTGCCAGCAGTTTCCGGACAGGCACAGATACGCAGTATTTT
TRBV23-1	.	TRBJ2-5	.	CASSHSNAGQTQYF	TGCGCCAGCAGTCACTCGAACGCAGGGCAGACCCAGTACTTC
TRBV28	.	TRBJ1-2	.	CASSLSGRETWDGYTF	TGTGCCAGCAGTTTATCTGGCAGGGAGACCTGGGATGGCTACACCTTC
TRBV15	TRBD1	TRBJ2-1	.	CATSRDRGGYEQFF	TGTGCCACCAGCAGGGACAGGGGAGGCTATGAGCAGTTCTTC
TRBV5-1	TRBD1	TRBJ2-5	.	CASSLSDRTGETQYF	TGCGCCAGCAGCTTGTCGGACAGGACGGGGGAGACCCAGTACTTC
TRBV18	.	TRBJ1-4	once	CASSPPEGFNEKLFF	TGTGCCAGCTCACCACCGGAGGGGTTCAATGAAAAACTGTTTTTT
TRBV18	.	TRBJ2-4	.	CASSPQGLADIQYF	TGTGCCAGCTCACCACAGGGGTTGGCAGACATTCAGTACTTC
TRBV7-9	.	TRBJ2-5	.	CASSPLGRGPSQTQYF	TGTGCCAGCAGCCCCCTCGGGCGGGGGCCCTCCCAGACCCAGTACTTC
TRBV18	.	TRBJ2-3	.	CASSPRDVSTDTQYF	TGTGCCAGCTCACCACGGGACGTAAGCACAGATACGCAGTATTTT
TRBV4-1	TRBD1	TRBJ2-7	.	CASSPNPGTETYEQYF	TGCGCCAGCAGCCCTAACCCCGGGACAGAGACCTACGAGCAGTACTTC